This T cell receptor (beta chain) was identified during a study of cytomegalovirus exposure and HLA in healthy donors (TCRdb year 2017). Background on the whole study: In an earlier analysis of 550 to 750 of the donors, approximately 260 Gb of sequence data and 95 million to 130 million unique TCR beta sequences from roughly 190 million T cells were reported. An early release covering roughly 600 HLA-typed donors comprised 250 to 350 gigabases of sequencing data and around 86 million unique TCR sequences. The genetic ancestry cluster associated with self-reported Caucasian donors included about four fifths of the 350 to 500 genotyped donors. The study aimed to test whether cataloging public T cell receptors could reveal signatures of past pathogen exposure. Using immunosequencing, the study profiled T cell repertoires from around 680 subjects and related those repertoires to cytomegalovirus serostatus. Besides the first cohort of 550 to 750 subjects, a separate validation cohort made up of some 110 different subjects was used. The study combined high-throughput TCR immunosequencing, statistical association of individual TCRs with disease status, and machine learning to predict cytomegalovirus infection status. A later analysis re-analyzed previously published TCR beta repertoires from roughly 690 donors and added high-resolution HLA genotyping to study TCR occurrence patterns. In the later analysis, no new phenotypic data were used to find candidate immune exposures; instead, reliance was placed on TCR beta sequences and their occurrence across donors. An earlier analysis of some 500 of the donors applied high-throughput TCR beta sequencing to assess whether each TCR beta V gene segment acted as functional or pseudogenic. Donor age, sex, ethnicity and CMV serostatus were compiled together with the repertoire data. A later genetic analysis used genome-wide SNP genotypes for about three fifths of the 666 donors, treating that subset as a discovery cohort. Every discovery cohort repertoire had been produced on one sequencing platform. HLA typing covered class I and class II loci at four-digit resolution. Typing coverage differed by locus: A, B, C, DRB1 and DQB1 were typed in roughly 620-640 donors, DQA1 in about 560, DPA1 in some 600, and DPB1 in 400 to 490. Roughly 5 DR-DQ haplotypes were handled as single units for association and clustering, since linkage in the cohort was strong. On average, roughly 250,000 unique TCR beta nucleotide sequences were sequenced per donor among several hundred genotyped donors of the cohort, with about 17% of those sequences being non-productive. Study-wide findings and limitations: The authors suggested that the approach could potentially be extended to other disease states and immunological phenotypes. Because HLA typing was missing for some donors at each locus, association tests included only the typed subset. Most TCR sequences were observed very rarely across donors, whereas some public TCRs were present in many individuals. A later genetic analysis reported fewer N-insertions in productive TCRs among donors in an Asian-associated ancestry cluster than the roughly 620-donor mean. Strong co-occurrence of HLA alleles, especially DR and DQ, made assigning TCR associations to individual alleles difficult. A further reported finding was that TCR beta sequences accurately predicted the HLA-A and HLA-B alleles for most subjects in the first cohort. The classifier was reported to diagnose cytomegalovirus status with high specificity and sensitivity in both the original and validation cohorts. In a later analysis, the rate of TCR association differed among HLA loci, with DRB1 alleles having the most associated TCRs and HLA-C alleles having the fewest. In a later analysis, 16,951 TCR beta sequences were associated with specific HLA alleles at a false discovery rate of 0.05. The sequencing pipeline was judged likely to have produced a cluster of highly shared sequence variants as a technical artifact. Over 15 rarely observed V segments, including chromosome 9 orphons, were excluded from the earlier analysis of about 610 of the donors because counts were too low. A later analysis found that HLA-associated TCR beta chains were more clonally expanded and had lower generation probabilities than equally common non-associated chains. Most CMV-associated TCR beta chains appeared to be HLA-restricted in a later analysis, and the HLA associations seemed to be driven largely by CMV exposure. In vitro tests confirmed that three of the cytomegalovirus-associated TCR beta chains recognize cytomegalovirus antigens. Linkage disequilibrium might explain the correlated functional status among segregating V segments, but an unknown experimental factor could not be excluded. For the cohort, immune exposure information was limited to CMV serostatus. In a later genetic analysis, a missense DCLRE1C variant was associated with V-gene and J-gene trimming of TCR beta chains, and the association was replicated in an independent cohort. Some IMGT-functional V segments, including TRBV6-2 and TRBV6-3, could not be distinguished by the 87-base-pair reads and were therefore excluded. Roughly uniform sequencing depth across donors was assumed in presence/absence analyses, although this assumption may not hold. The study gave a list of 150 to 200 TCR beta chains associated with cytomegalovirus. Broadly in line with IMGT annotations, most TCR beta V segments showed up in productive rearrangements about 87% or about 30% of the time in an earlier analysis of 450 to 750 of the donors. Several of the top co-occurrence clusters appeared to be linked to parvovirus B19, influenza, CMV and Epstein-Barr virus, according to a later analysis. This cohort had only TCR beta chains sequenced, and the lack of alpha or paired-chain data limited which features could be detected.

In total, 500 to 700 healthy bone marrow donors made up the cohort. At the time of sampling, every cohort member was nominally healthy, though immune exposures that went unrecorded were likely present. The donor was CMV seronegative and belonged to the group of around 400 seronegative cohort members. Each donor provided a peripheral blood sample, and peripheral blood mononuclear cells were used for TCR beta sequencing. Genomic DNA extraction from the blood cell samples was performed with the Qiagen DNeasy Blood Extraction Kit. Library preparation used the immunoSEQ multiplex PCR assay. The multiplex PCR relied on a mix of 60 forward primers for TCR Vbeta segments and 13 reverse primers for TCR Jbeta segments. The CDR3 region of rearranged TCR beta genes was amplified from genomic DNA with a multiplex PCR assay. Amplified TCR beta libraries were sequenced as 87-base-pair reads on the Illumina HiSeq System. Per the original workflow: In a later analysis, 70 million to 95 million unique TCR beta chains were counted across the 690 or so repertoires, and approximately 11 million of these chains were shared by at least two donors. Raw reads were error-corrected and collapsed into unique sequences by a nearest-neighbor algorithm in which closely related sequences were merged to remove PCR and sequencing errors. To assign V, D and J gene segments, CDR3 sequences were aligned to IMGT reference sequences. For a sequence to be retained, a match of at least six nucleotides to both a V gene segment and a J gene segment was required. A rearrangement counted as productive if the CDR3 had no stop codons and remained in frame with V and J, and every other rearrangement counted as non-productive. Following IMGT convention, CDR3 was defined as the stretch from the second conserved V-encoded cysteine up to the conserved J-encoded phenylalanine. Sequences without an unambiguous match to a single V gene segment were excluded from the earlier analysis of a few hundred of the donors. An earlier analysis of approximately 590 of the donors called V segments functional above 56.7% productive rearrangements and segregating when the between-donor standard deviation exceeded 5%. A statistical classification framework was built to diagnose cytomegalovirus status from the catalog of TCR beta chain sequences. In a later analysis, V and J genes were assigned by comparing TCR nucleotide sequences against IMGT/GENE-DB human TR gene sequences. A later analysis assigned CDR3 sequences and most-parsimonious VDJ recombination scenarios with the TCRdist pipeline. A later analysis defined each TCR beta chain by its CDR3 amino acid sequence plus V-gene family, and excluded reads lacking a unique V-gene family. To address suspected cross-contamination and a sequencing artifact, a later analysis removed 550 to 750 highly shared, low-generation-probability nucleotide sequences. For each public chain, a later analysis derived a clonal expansion index from normalized ranks of inferred template counts within each repertoire. In a later analysis, generation probabilities were computed with a VDJ recombination model fitted to out-of-frame rearrangements, and the resulting probabilities were checked against IGoR. In a later analysis, TCR-TCR, TCR-HLA and TCR-CMV co-occurrence was scored with hypergeometric tests, and a repertoire-size bias correction was applied to TCR pairs. To estimate false discovery rates, a later analysis permuted the HLA or CMV assignments 20 times. A later analysis grouped co-occurring TCRs with DBSCAN, adding TCRdist sequence similarity when clustering within HLA-allele-positive subsets. Repertoires with fewer than 30,000 or more than 120,000 public chains were left out of co-occurrence clustering, as were five repertoires with anomalous nucleotide sharing. In TCRdb, the immuneACCESS table is reduced to in-frame sequences with V and J assigned. These tables do not hold every clone; where another copy was compared, an unresolved V gene accounts for under half, and the others remain unexplained. V and J calls and clone size come straight from that table; D and trimming were deduced from the DNA. The data table for this sample lists roughly 45,000 clones. About 1.8% of the sample lies in the top ten.

Notes on this clone: Its antigen is still unknown.

For CDR1 and CDR2, the germline V gene lists KGHSH and LQKENI. The CDR3 runs 15 residues from the cysteine to the phenylalanine. The retained sequence is limited to the CDR3, 45 bases, with the frame set at the first base. Trimming costs V 2 bases and J 0 bases, and their ends lie 10 bases apart. The specimen sequenced was PBMCs. In this chain, TRBV18 is recombined with TRBJ1-2; TRBD1 might be the D gene, on 5 matching bases. The receptor comes from a woman in her 30s in good health and CMV-seronegative. At the DNA level, the sequence is TGTGCCAGCTCACCAGACAGATACGCTAACTATGGCTACACCTTC. This sequence encodes CASSPDRYANYGYTF.